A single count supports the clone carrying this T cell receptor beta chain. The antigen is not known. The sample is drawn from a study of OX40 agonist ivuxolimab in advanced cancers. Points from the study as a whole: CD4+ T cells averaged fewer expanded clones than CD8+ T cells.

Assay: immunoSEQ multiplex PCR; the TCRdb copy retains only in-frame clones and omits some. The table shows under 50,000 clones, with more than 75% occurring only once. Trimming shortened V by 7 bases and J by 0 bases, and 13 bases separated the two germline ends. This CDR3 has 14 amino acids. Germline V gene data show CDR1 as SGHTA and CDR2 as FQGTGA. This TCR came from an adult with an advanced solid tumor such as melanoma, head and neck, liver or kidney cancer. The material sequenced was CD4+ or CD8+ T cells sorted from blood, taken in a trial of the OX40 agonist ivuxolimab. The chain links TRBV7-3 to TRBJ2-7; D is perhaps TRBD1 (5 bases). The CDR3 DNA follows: TGTGCCAGCATGGCAGGGAATAGCTCCTACGAGCAGTACGTC. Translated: CASMAGNSSYEQYV.